This TCR beta chain emerged from a study of blood T cell repertoires in COVID-19. Turning to the study itself: Both acute and convalescent COVID-19 samples were obtained from the United States, Italy and Spain. Sources were T cells, B-cell-depleted T cells, or PBMCs; the material itself was cDNA or gDNA.

Per the original methods: Amplification of reference gene primers provided the estimated nucleated cell counts. Assay used: immunoSEQ multiplex PCR; TCRdb lists only in-frame clones, some missing. V and J calls and clone size follow that table, whereas D and trimming were derived from the DNA. The sample has 200,000 or so clones; 84% are singletons. A single count supports this clone. The length of the CDR3 is 19 residues. The V gene end was trimmed by 4 bases and the J gene end by 0 bases; junction bases not matched to a gene: 8. CDR1 SGHRS and CDR2 YFSETQ come from the germline V gene. The clonotype was recovered from a woman between 55 and 75 years old who had recovered from COVID-19. The sequenced material came from peripheral blood. V usage is TRBV5-1 and J usage is TRBJ2-2, with TRBD2 matching over 14 bases. CDR3 residues: CASSGPGLAGEPNTGELFF. CDR3 DNA sequence: TGCGCCAGCAGCGGACCGGGACTAGCGGGGGAACCGAACACCGGGGAGCTGTTTTTT.